This T cell receptor beta chain was recorded in a study of blood T cell repertoires in COVID-19. Germline trimming cut 6 bases from V and 2 bases from J; bases unmatched to any gene: 17. Germline lookup yields CDR1 MNHNY and CDR2 SVGAGI (reference sequence). The CDR3 has 19 amino acids. Only in-frame clones appear in the TCRdb table, and some are missing; sequencing was by immunoSEQ multiplex PCR. The data contain more than 95,000 clones, 87% of them seen just once; the ten biggest clones take up around 14%. V and J are TRBV6-6 and TRBJ2-1; 9 positions match TRBD2. Sample: peripheral blood. This clonotype was obtained from a man aged 45-65 years with acute or convalescent COVID-19. CDR3: CASSLLYRSGRPPYNEQFF. The CDR3 DNA reads as TGTGCCAGCAGCTTACTTTACAGAAGCGGGAGGCCTCCCTACAATGAGCAGTTCTTC.